This TCR beta chain was sequenced in a study of blood T cell repertoires in COVID-19. The wider study: Sample material is recorded as cDNA or gDNA derived from T cells, B-cell-depleted T cells, or PBMCs.

Clones were read by immunoSEQ multiplex PCR, and TCRdb kept only the in-frame ones, dropping some. Counted here are a few hundred thousand clones, around 90% occurring once; the ten biggest clones make up 3%. The J segment lost 2 bases and the V segment lost 7 bases, leaving 8 bases of the junction unmatched. The CDR3 length is 15 residues. CDR1 and CDR2 (germline): LGHNT, FRNRAP. The V gene is TRBV12-5, the J gene TRBJ1-5; 7 positions match TRBD1. The clonotype comes from a young man with active or convalescent COVID-19. The sequencing input was peripheral blood. This CDR3 reads CASDRQGEGNQPQHF. For the CDR3, the DNA is TGTGCTAGTGACCGACAGGGTGAAGGCAATCAGCCCCAGCATTTT.